A selection of T cell receptor beta chains follows, all from one sample in a study of cytomegalovirus exposure and HLA in healthy donors. Sequenced by immunoSEQ multiplex PCR; TCRdb stores in-frame clones only, minus some. The data show 150,000 or so clones, roughly 76% seen once. The source material was PBMCs. The receptors were sampled from a female donor in good health and CMV-seronegative. Each CDR3 is given with its conserved first and last residue. Each record gives: V gene, clone size, D gene, J gene, CDR3 DNA, CDR3 protein. A D gene is named only where the DNA matches it firmly. The size of a clone is reported for some rows only, either as once, few or many, or as a class for expanded clones.

>TRBV6-5|-|TRBD1|TRBJ1-1
TGTGCCAGCAGCCAAACGGACGTACAGGGGCGAGCTTTCTTT
CASSQTDVQGRAFF
>TRBV27|once|TRBD1|TRBJ1-4
TGTGCCAGCAGTTTATCGGCCGGGACAGCAACTAATGAAAAACTGTTTTTT
CASSLSAGTATNEKLFF
>TRBV19|-|-|TRBJ1-5
TGTGCCAGTATGATACAGGTAGGAAATCAGCCCCAGCATTTT
CASMIQVGNQPQHF
>TRBV5-1|-|TRBD1|TRBJ2-7
TGCGCCAGCAGCTTGATGGGACAGGGTAACTACGAGCAGTACTTC
CASSLMGQGNYEQYF
>TRBV2|-|TRBD2|TRBJ2-1
TGTGCCAGCAGTGCCCGAAGCGGGGATGAGCAGTTCTTC
CASSARSGDEQFF
>TRBV30|-|TRBD1|TRBJ2-1
TGTGCCTGGAGCGGGACAGGGTCCTACAATGAGCAGTTCTTC
CAWSGTGSYNEQFF
>TRBV6-6|many|-|TRBJ1-5
TGTGCCAGCAGCTATGACTCCGGTCAGCCCCAGCATTTT
CASSYDSGQPQHF
>TRBV4-1|once|-|TRBJ2-7
TGCGCCAGCAGCCAAGTTAATTTGAAGACGCCTAGGGGATACGAGCAGTACTTC
CASSQVNLKTPRGYEQYF
>TRBV28|-|-|TRBJ1-2
TGTGCCAGCGCCGACCGGGCTTGGGGCTACCCCTTC
CASADRAWGYPF
>TRBV18|-|-|TRBJ1-5
TGTGCCAGCTCACCATCTGGAGGGCCCCAGCATTTT
CASSPSGGPQHF
>TRBV7-6|-|-|TRBJ2-5
TGTGCCAGCAGCTTAGTGGGGGCAGCTAGCGGCCAAGAGACCCAGTACTTC
CASSLVGAASGQETQYF
>TRBV6-1|-|-|TRBJ1-2
TGTGCCAGCAGTGAAGGGACAATTGGGGGCTACACCTTC
CASSEGTIGGYTF
>TRBV27|-|-|TRBJ2-1
TGTGCCAGCAGTTTATTGCCGGGGAACTCTTTCTACAATGGGCAGTTCTTC
CASSLLPGNSFYNGQFF
>TRBV28|-|TRBD1|TRBJ1-4
TGTGCCAGCAGTGCAACCGGGACAGGGTATGAAAAACTGTTTTTT
CASSATGTGYEKLFF
>TRBV6-6|-|-|TRBJ2-7
TGTGCCAGCAGTACTATGATAAGCTACGAGCAGTACTTC
CASSTMISYEQYF
>TRBV6-5|few|TRBD1|TRBJ1-1
TGTGCCAGCAGTTACCCAAATCCAGGGGGCACTGAAGCTTTCTTT
CASSYPNPGGTEAFF
>TRBV19|-|TRBD1|TRBJ1-2
TGTGCCAGTAGTCCCCAAGCCCGGGACAGGGGTAACTATGGCTACACCTTC
CASSPQARDRGNYGYTF
>TRBV7-9|-|-|TRBJ1-2
TGTGCCAGCAGCTTAGCCGGGAGCATTTTTAATGGCTACACCTTC
CASSLAGSIFNGYTF
>TRBV11-2|once|-|TRBJ1-1
TGTGCCAGCAGCTCCGACACTGAAGCTTTCTTT
CASSSDTEAFF
>TRBV5-1|once|-|TRBJ1-4
TGCGCCAGCAGCTTGGTGGTCGGACAGGAAAAACTGTTTTTT
CASSLVVGQEKLFF
>TRBV5-1|-|TRBD1|TRBJ2-7
TGCGCCAGCAGCTTGGCCGGCAGGGGGAACTCCTACGAGCAGTACTTC
CASSLAGRGNSYEQYF
>TRBV5-1|-|-|TRBJ1-2
TGCGCCAGCGGCTACTCCAGCCAGGTTGTGGACTATGGCTACACCTTC
CASGYSSQVVDYGYTF
>TRBV5-8|once|-|TRBJ2-1
TGTGCCAGCAGCTTAGATACCGGACAGAACTACAATGAGCAGTTCTTC
CASSLDTGQNYNEQFF
>TRBV21-1|-|-|TRBJ1-5
TGTGCCAGCAGCAAAGGCCGACAAGGGGGCCCGAATCAGCCCCAGCATTTT
CASSKGRQGGPNQPQHF
>TRBV21-1|-|-|TRBJ2-7
TGTGCCAGCAGCAAAGAGGTGTTACTAGCGGGATCCGGCGAGCAGTACTTC
CASSKEVLLAGSGEQYF
>TRBV6-1|-|TRBD1|TRBJ2-1
TGTGCCAGCAAGGAGGGACAGGGGTACAATGAGCAGTTCTTC
CASKEGQGYNEQFF
>TRBV2|-|TRBD2|TRBJ2-3
TGTGCCAGCAGCACGACTAGCGGGGGCCCTAGCACAGATACGCAGTATTTT
CASSTTSGGPSTDTQYF
>TRBV6-5|-|TRBD1|TRBJ1-2
TGTGCCAGCAGTTATGCCGGGACAGACGGCTACACCTTC
CASSYAGTDGYTF
>TRBV2|-|TRBD1|TRBJ1-5
TGTGCCAGCAGAGTAACTTTAGACAGGGTAAGCAATCAGCCCCAGCATTTT
CASRVTLDRVSNQPQHF
>TRBV5-1|once|TRBD1|TRBJ2-1
TGCGCCAGCAGCTTGGCGAGGGGGGACAGGGGCTACAATGAGCAGTTCTTC
CASSLARGDRGYNEQFF
>TRBV29-1|-|TRBD1|TRBJ2-5
TGCAGCGTGGGACAGATCGATTGGACCCAGTACTTC
CSVGQIDWTQYF
>TRBV6-1|-|TRBD2|TRBJ2-7
TGTGCCAGCAGTGGCCGACTAGCGGGAGGGCCAGTCTACGAGCAGTACTTC
CASSGRLAGGPVYEQYF
>TRBV5-1|-|TRBD1|TRBJ1-1
TGTGCCAGTACTGGACAGGGCGGCACTGAAGCTTTCTTT
CASTGQGGTEAFF
>TRBV25-1|-|-|TRBJ1-6
TGTGCCAGCAGTTCCCCCCAGGGGAGTTCACCCCTCCACTTT
CASSSPQGSSPLHF
>TRBV27|-|-|TRBJ2-7
TGTGCCAGCAGTCTCCGAAAGGGACAACCCTTCATCAACGAGCAGTACTTC
CASSLRKGQPFINEQYF
>TRBV7-9|-|-|TRBJ2-1
TGTGCCAGCAGCTCCCCAACCCCTCCTCGGGACAAGAACTACAATGAGCAGTTCTTC
CASSSPTPPRDKNYNEQFF
>TRBV29-1|-|-|TRBJ2-1
TGCAGCCCAGGGCGGAATAATGAGCAGTTCTTC
CSPGRNNEQFF
>TRBV19|once|-|TRBJ1-4
TGTGCCAGTAGTATAGTTGGATTGACAGTTAATGAAAAACTGTTTTTT
CASSIVGLTVNEKLFF
>TRBV5-4|-|TRBD2|TRBJ2-3
TGTGCCAGCAGCTTGGCCGGGGGGTCGGGGGGAAGCACAGATACGCAGTATTTT
CASSLAGGSGGSTDTQYF
>TRBV27|-|TRBD1|TRBJ1-2
TGTGCCAGCAGTTTCTGGCAGGGGGAAGGGGGCTACACCTTC
CASSFWQGEGGYTF
>TRBV29-1|once|-|TRBJ1-1
TGCAGCGTTGAAGGACAGCAGGGCACTGAAGCTTTCTTT
CSVEGQQGTEAFF
>TRBV21-1|-|-|TRBJ2-7
TGTGCCAGCAGAACAGGGTACTACTTC
CASRTGYYF
>TRBV7-9|-|-|TRBJ2-1
TGTGCCAGCAGCTTTCTTTACAATGAGCAGTTCTTC
CASSFLYNEQFF
>TRBV7-9|few|TRBD1|TRBJ1-1
TGTGCCAGCAGCCCAAGGACAGGGGCAAGCACTGAAGCTTTCTTT
CASSPRTGASTEAFF
>TRBV27|-|-|TRBJ2-5
TGTGCCAGCAGTTTAACAGGGGGGGAGCAGTACTTC
CASSLTGGEQYF
>TRBV28|-|-|TRBJ2-3
TGTGCCAGCAGGGAACGGGATAGAGGCACAGATACGCAGTATTTT
CASRERDRGTDTQYF
>TRBV7-8|-|-|TRBJ2-5
TGTGCCAGCAGCTACGGAGAGACCCAGTACTTC
CASSYGETQYF
>TRBV2|few|-|TRBJ1-1
TGTGCCAGCAGTGAGCAGTCAACTGAAGCTTTCTTT
CASSEQSTEAFF
>TRBV10-2|-|TRBD1|TRBJ1-3
TGCGCCAGCGATCCGGACAGGACCCTCTCTGGAAACACCATATATTTT
CASDPDRTLSGNTIYF
>TRBV10-3|-|TRBD2|TRBJ2-7
TGTGCCATCAACGCGGGAGCGGGAGACTACGAGCAGTACTTC
CAINAGAGDYEQYF
>TRBV7-6|-|TRBD2|TRBJ2-1
TGTGCCAGCAGCTTGGGTATCAGCGGGGGTACCTACAATGAGCAGTTCTTC
CASSLGISGGTYNEQFF